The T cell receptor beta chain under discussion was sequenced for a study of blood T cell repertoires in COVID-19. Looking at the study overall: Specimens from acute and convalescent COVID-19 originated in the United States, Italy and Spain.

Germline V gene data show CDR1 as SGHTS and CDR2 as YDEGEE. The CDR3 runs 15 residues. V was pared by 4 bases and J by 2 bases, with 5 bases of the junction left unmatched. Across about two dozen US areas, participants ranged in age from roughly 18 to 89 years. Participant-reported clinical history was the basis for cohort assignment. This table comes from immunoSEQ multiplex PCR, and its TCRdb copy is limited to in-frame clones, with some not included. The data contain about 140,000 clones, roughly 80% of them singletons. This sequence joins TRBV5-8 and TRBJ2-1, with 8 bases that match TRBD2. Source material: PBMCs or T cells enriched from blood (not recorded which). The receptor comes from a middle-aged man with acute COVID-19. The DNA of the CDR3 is TGTGCCAGCAGCACGGGGGGGGCTCCCTACAATGAGCAGTTCTTC. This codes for CASSTGGAPYNEQFF.